The 27 T cell receptor beta chains below all came from one sample that was sequenced in a study of T cell clonotyping in hematopoietic cell transplantation. TCRdb's table, derived via immunoSEQ multiplex PCR, lists solely in-frame clones and lacks some. The sample has approximately 28,000 clones, around 84% seen once. Specified time point: recipient sample about 28 days before transplant, after cytoreduction. Sequencing used peripheral blood mononuclear cells, obtained before stem cell transplant. Source of these receptors: a woman aged 60-70 years with acute myeloid leukemia. Some clones in this sample may be carry-over from other donors' samples.

This clone was detected only once. The rearrangement uses TRBV9 and TRBJ2-7; TRBD2 aligns across 11 bases. The V and J ends lost 0 bases and 6 bases, in that order; junction bases with no gene match: 5. In germline, CDR1 is SGDLS, CDR2 YYNGEE. CDR3 length: 15 residues. CDR3 bases: TGTGCCAGCAGCGTAGGGCTAGCGGGAGGAGCCGAGCAGTACTTC. The encoded protein is CASSVGLAGGAEQYF.

The V call is TRBV5-1, the J call TRBJ2-1; no clear D. This CDR3 comprises 9 residues. Germline CDR1 reads SGHRS; CDR2 reads YFSETQ. Trimming removed 5 bases at V and 12 bases at J, with 6 bases between. CDR3 protein: CASRPMQFF. Here the CDR3 DNA reads TGCGCCAGCAGACCAATGCAGTTCTTC.

This chain uses TRBV7-8 with TRBJ2-2; a weak D match, TRBD1 (6 bases). Deletions cut 4 bases from V and 3 bases from J, with 18 bases between. The CDR3 is 17 amino acids. The V gene's germline CDR1 is SGHVS and CDR2 FQNEAQ. The CDR3 nucleotides read TGTGCCAGCAGCTCCCCAGGGGCGAAAATAGACACCGGGGAGCTGTTTTTT. Translation gives CASSSPGAKIDTGELFF.

V gene TRBV5-6 combines with J gene TRBJ2-1; perhaps TRBD1 as D (5 bases). The germline CDR1 and CDR2 sequences are SGHDT and YYEEEE. This CDR3 comprises 14 residues. V was trimmed by 0 bases and J by 8 bases, leaving 12 bases between them. The CDR3 is CASSLDRIGYEQFF. CDR3 sequence (DNA): TGTGCCAGCAGCTTGGACAGGATAGGGTATGAGCAGTTCTTC.

The chain uses TRBV29-1 and TRBJ1-1; tentatively, D is TRBD1 (5 bases). Germline V gene lookup returns CDR1 SQVTM and CDR2 ANQGSEA. This CDR3 comprises 14 residues. V was trimmed by 4 bases and J by 0 bases, leaving 12 bases between them. CDR3 loop: CSVALDTMNTEAFF. CDR3 nucleotide sequence: TGCAGCGTTGCCCTGGACACCATGAACACTGAAGCTTTCTTT.

The chain recombines TRBV4-1 with TRBJ2-5; D may be TRBD2 (6 bases). Germline-derived CDR1 and CDR2 are MGHRA and YSYEKL. With 0 bases removed from V and 5 bases from J, the gap between germline ends came to 13 bases. The CDR3 extends over 15 amino acids. DNA for the CDR3: TGCGCCAGCAGCCAAGATCGAGCGGGCGCGGAGACCCAGTACTTC. Encoded protein: CASSQDRAGAETQYF.

The V and J genes are TRBV29-1 and TRBJ1-2, with D maybe TRBD1 (5 bases). Between the trimmed V and J ends, which lost 4 bases and 8 bases, there was a span of 17 bases. This CDR3 region has 13 residues. Per germline, CDR1 SQVTM and CDR2 ANQGSEA. Here the CDR3 reads CSVVFERGQGYTF. As DNA, the CDR3 is TGCAGCGTTGTCTTCGAGCGGGGCCAAGGCTACACCTTC.

The chain recombines TRBV19 with TRBJ1-2, with D possibly matching TRBD1 (5 bases). Per the germline V gene, CDR1 is LNHDA and CDR2 is SQIVND (reference sequence). The CDR3 is 13 amino acids. V lost 6 bases and J lost 2, with 10 bases in between. CDR3 DNA: TGTGCCAGTAGGGCGGGACTAAACTATGGCTACACCTTC. Protein: CASRAGLNYGYTF.

The J gene is TRBJ1-1, the V gene TRBV25-1; 7 bases map to TRBD1. Germline CDR1 and CDR2: MGHDK and SYGVNS. V gave up 7 bases and J gave up 4 bases; unmatched junction bases: 6. The CDR3 loop spans 13 amino acids. The CDR3 loop is CASTQGKGTEAFF. CDR3 in DNA: TGTGCCAGCACACAGGGGAAGGGCACTGAAGCTTTCTTT.

This chain joins TRBV6-1 and TRBJ2-1, with 8 bases identical to TRBD2. The germline V gene encodes CDR1 MNHNS and CDR2 SASEGT. CDR3 length equals 13 residues. The CDR3, as DNA: TGTGCGGGGTATACTAGCGGAACCAATGAGCAGTTCTTC. Translated: CAGYTSGTNEQFF.

The chain couples TRBV7-2 to TRBJ1-2; D is unresolved. The V end lost 1 base, the J end lost 2 bases, and 5 bases lay between the germline ends. Germline CDR1 is SGHTA and CDR2 is FQGNSA. This CDR3 spans 13 amino acids. CDR3 nucleotides: TGTGCCAGCAGCTTAGGGGCGAACTATGGCTACACCTTC. This sequence encodes CASSLGANYGYTF. The variable domain in full, completed from reference TRBV7-2 and TRBJ1-2, reads GAGVSQSPSNKVTEKGKDVELRCDPISGHTALYWYRQSLGQGLEFLIYFQGNSAPDKSGLPSDRFSAERTGGSVSTLTIQRTQQEDSAVYLCASSLGANYGYTFGSGTRLTVV.

This clone came up a few times. The chain recombines TRBV2 with TRBJ2-1; D possibly corresponds to TRBD1 (6 bases). Germline loops: CDR1 SNHLY, CDR2 FYNNEI. Trimming removed 8 bases at V and 4 bases at J, with 12 bases between. There are 13 residues in the CDR3. The CDR3 DNA reads as TGTGCCAGCGTGACAGGCTCGTACAATGAGCAGTTCTTC. Encoded protein: CASVTGSYNEQFF.

The V and J genes are TRBV27 and TRBJ2-3, with TRBD2 identical over 8 bases. Trimming at V came to 5 bases and at J to 0 bases, leaving 4 bases not matched to a gene. CDR1 is MNHEY and CDR2 is SMNVEV in the germline V gene (reference sequence). The CDR3 is 15 residues long. This CDR3 is CASSQRGRSTDTQYF. In nucleotides, the CDR3 is TGTGCCAGCAGTCAGCGGGGGAGGAGCACAGATACGCAGTATTTT.

This chain links TRBV11-3 with TRBJ2-1, with 7 positions matching TRBD2. V lost 1 base to trimming and J lost 2 bases; unmatched junction nucleotides: 2. Germline lookup yields CDR1 SGHNT and CDR2 YENEEA. CDR3 length equals 15 residues. CDR3 nucleotides: TGTGCCAGCAGCTTAGGACGGGGGGCCTACAATGAGCAGTTCTTC. It encodes CASSLGRGAYNEQFF.

This chain uses TRBV5-1 with TRBJ1-2; D gene uncertain. The V end was cut by 0 bases, the J end by 4 bases, with 4 bases between. The germline gives CDR1 SGHRS, CDR2 YFSETQ. This CDR3 spans 12 amino acids. The CDR3 DNA reads TGCGCCAGCAGCTTGGGACCCTATGGCTACACCTTC. This codes for CASSLGPYGYTF.

This chain connects TRBV7-2 to TRBJ2-7, with D maybe TRBD2 (6 bases). The CDR3 is 15 residues long. Germline-derived CDR1 and CDR2 are SGHTA and FQGNSA. Trimming cost V 5 bases and J 4 bases, with 18 bases left between them. The CDR3 DNA reads TGTGCCAGCAGCCGAATACTAGCAGCTAATTACGAGCAGTACTTC. Protein product: CASSRILAANYEQYF.

The chain recombines TRBV7-6 with TRBJ1-3; D remains unclear. The CDR3 runs 14 residues. Germline V gene data show CDR1 as SGHVS and CDR2 as FNYEAQ. The V end lost 3 bases, the J end lost 4 bases, and 10 bases lay between the germline ends. The DNA of the CDR3 is TGTGCCAGCAGCTTTAGCTCGGGGGGAAACACCATATATTTT. The encoded protein is CASSFSSGGNTIYF.

This clone appeared a single time. The chain uses TRBV5-4 and TRBJ1-4; D is undetermined. Germline CDR1 and CDR2: SGHNT and YYREEE (reference sequence). V was shortened by 4 bases and J by 2 bases, with 3 bases between the two germline ends. The CDR3 consists of 12 residues. CDR3 nucleotide sequence: TGTGCCAGCAGCATGACTAATGAAAAACTGTTTTTT. Protein sequence: CASSMTNEKLFF.

The V and J genes are TRBV27 and TRBJ1-5; D is possibly TRBD1 (5 bases). V was shortened by 6 bases and J by 0 bases, with 9 bases between the two germline ends. CDR1 is MNHEY and CDR2 is SMNVEV in the germline V gene (reference sequence). This CDR3 contains 14 residues. The DNA for the CDR3 is TGTGCCAGCAGGCCAGGGTCTAGCAATCAGCCCCAGCATTTT. Translating it yields CASRPGSSNQPQHF.

The chain has TRBV9 and TRBJ1-1; D is unclear. The CDR3 sequence is 13 residues long. In germline, CDR1 is SGDLS, CDR2 YYNGEE. V was cut by 4 bases and J by 1 base, with 8 bases left in between. In DNA, the CDR3 is TGTGCCAGCAGCCCCTGGGCGAACACTGAAGCTTTCTTT. Protein sequence: CASSPWANTEAFF.

J is TRBJ1-5 and V is TRBV29-1; TRBD1 might be the D (6 bases). Trimming removed 3 bases from V and 6 bases from J, with 15 bases in between. Germline V gene lookup returns CDR1 SQVTM and CDR2 ANQGSEA. The CDR3 is made up of 14 amino acids. CDR3 DNA sequence: TGCAGCGTTGAGGATGGGGGGGCCGGTCAGCCCCAGCATTTT. Its protein is CSVEDGGAGQPQHF.

The chain recombines TRBV7-6 with TRBJ2-3, with unresolved D. V lost 5 bases to trimming and J lost 4 bases, with 10 bases between them. The CDR3 covers 13 residues. The germline CDR1 and CDR2 sequences are SGHVS and FNYEAQ. CDR3 protein: CASSQRSADTQYF. DNA for the CDR3: TGTGCCAGCAGCCAAAGAAGTGCAGATACGCAGTATTTT. Complete variable domain (other parts from reference TRBV7-6 and TRBJ2-3): GAGVSQSPRYKVTKRGQDVALRCDPISGHVSLYWYRQALGQGPEFLTYFNYEAQQDKSGLPNDRFSAERPEGSISTLTIQRTEQRDSAMYRCASSQRSADTQYFGPGTRLTVL.

The chain links TRBV27 to TRBJ2-7; the D gene is possibly TRBD1 (6 bases). Trimming cost V 7 bases and J 2 bases, with 21 bases left between them. The CDR3 extends over 16 amino acids. Germline V gives CDR1 MNHEY, CDR2 SMNVEV (reference sequence). CDR3 DNA sequence: TGTGCCAGCACTTCTCCAACCGGGACACAGCCCTACGAGCAGTACTTC. The encoded protein is CASTSPTGTQPYEQYF.

Notes on this clone: A junction boundary mismatches the germline segment, possibly from a read error. CDR3 DNA: TGTGCCAGCACTTTAGGTCCGCACGGAGAGACCCAGTACTTC. Its protein product is CASTLGPHGETQYF. This chain joins TRBV27 and TRBJ2-5; unclear D gene. The CDR3 contains 14 residues. CDR1 and CDR2 from the germline V gene are MNHEY and SMNVEV (reference sequence).

The rearrangement links TRBV9 to TRBJ1-1; the D gene is possibly TRBD1 (6 bases). This CDR3 is 14 amino acids long. The V gene lost 4 bases and the J gene lost 5 bases, with 15 bases spanning the gap. Germline values: CDR1 SGDLS, CDR2 YYNGEE. This CDR3 reads CASSLGGGITEAFF. The CDR3 DNA sequence: TGTGCCAGCAGCCTAGGGGGGGGAATTACTGAAGCTTTCTTT.

The chain joins TRBV6-5 to TRBJ1-5, with D uncertain. V dropped 3 bases and J dropped 0 bases, with 9 bases sitting between them. The length of the CDR3 is 15 residues. Germline CDR1 and CDR2: MNHEY and SVGAGI. The CDR3 sequence: CASSYGQFSNQPQHF. CDR3 nucleotide sequence: TGTGCCAGCAGTTATGGCCAGTTTAGCAATCAGCCCCAGCATTTT.

The chain has TRBV9 and TRBJ2-5; 14 nucleotides align to TRBD2. The CDR3 runs to 17 residues. V lost 0 bases, J lost 0 bases, and 1 base stayed unmatched. The germline V gene encodes CDR1 SGDLS and CDR2 YYNGEE. The CDR3, as DNA: TGTGCCAGCAGCGTAGGGACTAGCGGGGGGCACCAAGAGACCCAGTACTTC. This codes for CASSVGTSGGHQETQYF.